This T cell receptor beta chain was identified during a study of blood T cell repertoires in COVID-19. This clone was seen a few times. V gave up 5 bases and J gave up 8 bases; unmatched junction bases: 4. The CDR3 contains 15 residues. Looked up from germline, CDR1 is SEHNR and CDR2 is FQNEAQ (reference sequence). The repertoire was sequenced with immunoSEQ multiplex PCR; TCRdb's copy has only in-frame clones and lacks some. Of 100,000 or so clones in the sample, around 90% were seen once. Source material: peripheral blood. The rearrangement uses TRBV7-9 and TRBJ2-1, with TRBD2 identical over 15 bases. The clonotype was recovered from a man between 45 and 60 years old with acute or convalescent COVID-19. The CDR3 protein is CASSPGLAGGHEQFF. DNA of the CDR3: TGTGCCAGCAGCCCCGGACTAGCGGGGGGGCATGAGCAGTTCTTC.